This T cell receptor (beta chain) appears in the sequencing data of a study of radiation and T cells in renal cell carcinoma. Whole-study findings and limits: From baseline, blood top tumor clonotypes peaked at 2 weeks post-radiation.

Losses at the gene ends were 0 bases for V and 7 bases for J; bases not matched to a gene: 4. Germline assignment: CDR1 SGHAT and CDR2 FQNNGV. The CDR3 sequence is 15 residues long. The repertoire was sequenced with immunoSEQ multiplex PCR; TCRdb's copy has only in-frame clones and lacks some. The data contain some 130,000 clones, roughly four fifths of them singletons. Time point reported: blood 2 weeks post-SBRT. The treatment denotes: 15 Gy SBRT to primary tumor, nephrectomy 4 weeks later. After SBRT, blood was collected at 2 and 4 weeks, plus baseline. Clear cell pathology was present in this patient's renal cell carcinoma. A word on this clone: Its antigen remains unknown.

Sequencing used blood, obtained from a patient whose treatment included radiotherapy and nephrectomy. The source is a woman in her fifties or sixties with renal cell carcinoma. The J gene is TRBJ2-2, the V gene TRBV11-2, with 8 bases aligning to TRBD2. The CDR3 coding sequence is TGTGCCAGCAGCTTAGAGGGACTAGGGAGCGGGGAGCTGTTTTTT. It codes for CASSLEGLGSGELFF.